This is a list of T cell receptor beta chains from one sample in a study of T-cell memory formation after mild COVID-19. MiXCR, run by TCRdb on the 5' RACE reads, gives a single entry per CDR3 protein. The table lists under 35,000 distinct CDR3 sequences, about 15% of them singletons. The sample was PBMCs or a T cell subset sorted from them (not recorded which). Source of these receptors: an adult who had mild COVID-19 (a few samples of this study predate the infection). Cell type and time point are not known. The CDR3 runs from the conserved cysteine through the conserved F or W. A D gene is named only where the DNA matches it firmly. Size tells how often a clone was seen (once, few, many) or the class of an expanded clone, and some rows leave it out.

- TRBJ2-1 TRBV29-1 many TGCAGCGTTGAGTCGCGGCGTTCGAGCTCCTACAATGAGCAGTTCTTC CSVESRRSSSYNEQFF
- TRBJ1-4 TRBV2 - TGTGCCAGCTTAAATCCTAATGAAAAACTGTTTTTT CASLNPNEKLFF
- TRBJ1-1 TRBV20-1 - TGCAGTTGGACCTCCCCGGGGACTGAAGCTTTCTTT CSWTSPGTEAFF
TRBD1 TRBJ1-5 TRBV5-8 few TGTGCCAGCAGCGACAGGGGGCCGGATCAGCCCCAGCATTTT CASSDRGPDQPQHF
- TRBJ1-6 TRBV30 - TGTGCCTGGAGCGACAGGTATAGACCCCTCCACTTT CAWSDRYRPLHF
- TRBJ2-7 TRBV5-4 - TGTGCCAGCAGCCGGGGCCGCGAGCAGTACTTC CASSRGREQYF
TRBD1 TRBJ2-7 TRBV27 - TGTGCCAGCAGCCGGGACAGCTCCTACGAGCAGTACTTC CASSRDSSYEQYF
- TRBJ2-5 TRBV7-8 - TGTGCCAGCAGCTTCAATGTAGGTCAAGAGACCCAGTACTTC CASSFNVGQETQYF
- TRBJ2-3 TRBV20-1 - TGCAGTGCTAGTCTCGGGGGGCGGGGAAGCACAGATACGCAGTATTTT CSASLGGRGSTDTQYF
TRBD1 TRBJ1-5 TRBV5-1 many TGCGCCAGCAGCTTGGGGGACAGGGATCAGCCCCAGCATTTT CASSLGDRDQPQHF
- TRBJ2-5 TRBV20-1 many TGCAGTGCTAATGCGCCCAGCGGCGACCAAGAGACCCAGTACTTC CSANAPSGDQETQYF
TRBD1 TRBJ2-7 TRBV5-6 few TGTGCCAGCAGGTCCCGGGACAGACGGACCTACGAGCAGTACTTC CASRSRDRRTYEQYF
- TRBJ2-6 TRBV6-5 many TGTGCCAGCAGTTACGGCACATCTTCTGGGGCCAACGTCCTGACTTTC CASSYGTSSGANVLTF
- TRBJ1-5 TRBV28 many TGTGCCGCGGCGGAGGGCTCGCGTCCCCAGCATTTT CAAAEGSRPQHF
- TRBJ2-7 TRBV5-1 many TGCGCCAGCAGCTTGGAATACGAGCAGTACTTC CASSLEYEQYF
- TRBJ1-5 TRBV6-6 many TGTGCCAGCACCCCGAATAGCAATCAGCCCCAGCATTTT CASTPNSNQPQHF
- TRBJ2-1 TRBV5-5 medium-sized TGTGCCAGCAGCTTGAGCGTATTCTCCTACAATGAGCAGTTCTTC CASSLSVFSYNEQFF
TRBD2 TRBJ2-2 TRBV12-3/TRBV12-4 - TGTGCCAGCAGTCCCGGACTAGCGGGATCCGGGGAGCTGTTTTTT CASSPGLAGSGELFF
- TRBJ1-2 TRBV7-2 - TGTGCCAGCAGCTTTTTGGACACCTATGGCTACACCTTC CASSFLDTYGYTF
- TRBJ2-5 TRBV7-9 many TGTGCCAGCAGCTTAGCGGATCGCCAGGAGACCCAGTACTTC CASSLADRQETQYF
- TRBJ2-6 TRBV6-2/TRBV6-3 many TGTGCCAGCAGTTACGAGGGGGCTGGGGCCAACGTCCTGACTTTC CASSYEGAGANVLTF
TRBD1 TRBJ2-3 TRBV10-3 many TGTGCCATCAGCTATATCGGACAGGGGAGAACAGATACGCAGTATTTT CAISYIGQGRTDTQYF
- TRBJ2-7 TRBV13 few TGTGCCAGCAGCGTTGAGTCAGGGCTCAACGAGCAGTACTTC CASSVESGLNEQYF
- TRBJ2-1 TRBV12-3/TRBV12-4 - TGTGCCAGCCTTGGAGACTCCTACAATGAGCAGTTCTTC CASLGDSYNEQFF
- TRBJ2-1 TRBV5-1 many TGCGCCAGCAGCTTGACAGACAATGAGCAGTTCTTC CASSLTDNEQFF
TRBD1 TRBJ2-7 TRBV10-3 few TGTGCCATCAGTGATCGGGGACAGGGGGCTGTCGAGCAGTACTTC CAISDRGQGAVEQYF
- TRBJ1-1 TRBV7-8 many TGTGCCAGCAGGAAACCGGGACACGGGGGGCAGAACACTGAAGCTTTCTTT CASRKPGHGGQNTEAFF
- TRBJ2-7 TRBV5-1 - TGCGCCAGCTACGACCGGGAGAGCTACGAGCAGTACTTC CASYDRESYEQYF
TRBD2 TRBJ2-5 TRBV5-1 medium-sized TGCGCCAGCAGCCCGGGACTAGCAGTGGATTGGGAGACCCAGTACTTC CASSPGLAVDWETQYF
TRBD1 TRBJ1-2 TRBV3-1 few TGTGCCAGTGGACAGGTTGGGGACTATGGCTACACCTTC CASGQVGDYGYTF
TRBD1 TRBJ1-6 TRBV11-2 many TGTGCCAGCAGCCAAAACAGGGGACTCAATTCACCCCTCCACTTT CASSQNRGLNSPLHF
- TRBJ2-3 TRBV4-1 many TGCGCCAGCAGCCAAGAAGGTCTCCCGAGGGGGGATACGCAGTATTTT CASSQEGLPRGDTQYF
- TRBJ2-1 TRBV3-1 - TGTGCCAGCAGCCAACCCCGAAGCGGTATTTGGGGTCCGAATGAGCAGTTCTTC CASSQPRSGIWGPNEQFF
- TRBJ2-3 TRBV5-1 many TGCGCCAGCAGCTTGGCCCACACAGATACGCAGTATTTT CASSLAHTDTQYF
- TRBJ2-3 TRBV18 many TGTGCCAGCTCTCCTGTAGCGATTCGACCCCGCACAGATACGCAGTATTTT CASSPVAIRPRTDTQYF
- TRBJ2-2 TRBV5-6 medium-sized TGTGCCAGCAGCTTGCCACCGACCCCCCCCGGGGAGCTGTTTTTT CASSLPPTPPGELFF
TRBD2 TRBJ2-7 TRBV7-8 - TGTGCCAGCAGCTTAGATCTAGCGGGGCCCTACGAGCAGTACTTC CASSLDLAGPYEQYF
TRBD2 TRBJ2-7 TRBV6-2/TRBV6-3 few TGTGCCAGCAGTTGGGGACTAGCGAAGACCTACGAGCAGTACTTC CASSWGLAKTYEQYF
- TRBJ1-4 TRBV4-2 many TGTGCCAGCAGTCACGGTGGGATTACAGAAAAACTGTTTTTT CASSHGGITEKLFF
TRBD2 TRBJ2-1 TRBV4-1 many TGCGCCAGCAGCCAAGATAGGCTAGCGGGGTACAATGAGCAGTTCTTC CASSQDRLAGYNEQFF
TRBD1 TRBJ1-2 TRBV10-3 many TGTGCCATCAGTGAGTCGACAGGGGCCTATGGCTACACCTTC CAISESTGAYGYTF
- TRBJ2-5 TRBV5-1 many TGCGCCAGCAGCCCCGGGGGATCGGGCTACGAGACCCAGTACTTC CASSPGGSGYETQYF
- TRBJ2-7 TRBV7-3 many TGTGCCAGCAGCGAAAACCGGGACTACGAGCAGTACTTC CASSENRDYEQYF
- TRBJ1-5 TRBV7-9 many TGTGCCAGCAGTTCCTCTTTCTTTAGCAATCAGCCCCAGCATTTT CASSSSFFSNQPQHF
TRBD1 TRBJ1-1 TRBV20-1 many TGCAGTGCTAGTCCCGGGACAGGGGGTGTTGAAGCTTTCTTT CSASPGTGGVEAFF
TRBD2 TRBJ2-1 TRBV30 many TGTGCCTGGAGCGGAGTCCCCCTTTATGCAGCGGGGGAGAACAATGAGCAGTTCTTC CAWSGVPLYAAGENNEQFF
TRBD2 TRBJ2-5 TRBV3-1 many TGTGCCAGCAGCCAACTATACGGGGGGGCAGAGACCCAGTACTTC CASSQLYGGAETQYF
TRBD2 TRBJ2-3 TRBV7-9 - TGTGCCGGAGCGGGAGGACACGGGACGCAGTATTTT CAGAGGHGTQYF
TRBD2 TRBJ2-5 TRBV12-3/TRBV12-4 many TGTGCCAGCAGTTTACTTCCGGGAGGGTACCAAGAGACCCAGTACTTC CASSLLPGGYQETQYF
- TRBJ2-2 TRBV7-7 many TGTGCCAGCAGCCGCGGGAACACCGGGGAGCTGTTTTTT CASSRGNTGELFF
- TRBJ2-7 TRBV5-1 many TGCGCCAGCAGCCGCGCGGTTGGCAGATCTGAAGAGCAGTACTTC CASSRAVGRSEEQYF
- TRBJ1-1 TRBV12-3/TRBV12-4 - TGTGCCAGCAGTCGCCCTCTTAACACTGAAGCTTTCTTT CASSRPLNTEAFF
TRBD2 TRBJ2-7 TRBV3-1 many TGTGCCAGCAGCCCGCAGGGGACTAGCGGCTACGAGCAGTACTTC CASSPQGTSGYEQYF